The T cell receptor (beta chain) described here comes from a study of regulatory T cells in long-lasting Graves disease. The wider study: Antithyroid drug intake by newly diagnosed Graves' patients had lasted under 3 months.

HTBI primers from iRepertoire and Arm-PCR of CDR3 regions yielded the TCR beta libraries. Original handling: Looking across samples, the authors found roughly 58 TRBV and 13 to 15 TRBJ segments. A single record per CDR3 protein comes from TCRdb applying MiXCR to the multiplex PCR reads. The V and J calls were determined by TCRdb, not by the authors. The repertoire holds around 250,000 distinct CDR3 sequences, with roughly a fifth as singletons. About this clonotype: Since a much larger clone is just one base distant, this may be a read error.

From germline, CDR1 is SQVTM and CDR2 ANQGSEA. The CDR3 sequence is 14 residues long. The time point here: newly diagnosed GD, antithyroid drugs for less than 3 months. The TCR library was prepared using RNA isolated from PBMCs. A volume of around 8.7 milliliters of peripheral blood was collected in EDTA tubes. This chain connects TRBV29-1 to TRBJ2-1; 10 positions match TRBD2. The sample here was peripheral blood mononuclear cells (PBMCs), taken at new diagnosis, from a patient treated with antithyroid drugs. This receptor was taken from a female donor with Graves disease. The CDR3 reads CSVGFRLAGDEQSF. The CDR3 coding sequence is TGCAGCGTTGGCTTCCGGCTAGCGGGGGATGAGCAGTCCTTC.